What follows are 18 T cell receptor beta chains derived from one specimen sequenced in a study of PD-1 blockade in classical Hodgkin lymphoma. Some clones are missing from TCRdb's copy, which holds only in-frame ones; the method was immunoSEQ multiplex PCR. The sample carries about 2,400 clones, about 73% recorded once. Specified time point: newly diagnosed, previously untreated cHL patient sample. It was by magnetic negative selection that CD8+ T cells were isolated from thawed PBMCs. Material for sequencing was CD8+ T cells from blood. The receptors originated from a human donor with classical Hodgkin lymphoma.

The chain uses TRBV5-6 and TRBJ2-1, with D perhaps TRBD2 (5 bases). Looked up from germline, CDR1 is SGHDT and CDR2 is YYEEEE. This CDR3 contains 11 residues. V gave up 2 bases and J gave up 15 bases, with 12 bases separating them. The CDR3 protein is CASSFGRSVFF. DNA of the CDR3: TGTGCCAGCAGCTTTGGGAGATCGGTGTTCTTC.

The rearrangement joins TRBV19 to TRBJ1-1, with D tentatively TRBD1 (6 bases). CDR1 is LNHDA, CDR2 SQIVND, per germline (reference sequence). V lost 1 base and J 2 bases, leaving 11 bases between the germline ends. The CDR3 sequence is 15 residues long. CDR3 sequence (DNA): TGTGCCAGTAGTATAGGGGGGCTTGGTAACACTGAAGCTTTCTTT. It codes for CASSIGGLGNTEAFF.

The chain is built from TRBV28 and TRBJ1-1, with D maybe TRBD1 (6 bases). The V end lost 5 bases, the J end lost 4 bases, and 17 bases lay between the germline ends. The CDR3 consists of 15 residues. Germline V gene lookup returns CDR1 MDHEN and CDR2 SYDVKM. The CDR3 loop reads CASSPGTLEGTEAFF. CDR3 nucleotide sequence: TGTGCCAGCAGTCCCGGGACACTTGAAGGCACTGAAGCTTTCTTT. The full variable domain, rest sourced from reference TRBV28 and TRBJ1-1, is DVKVTQSSRYLVKRTGEKVFLECVQDMDHENMFWYRQDPGLGLRLIYFSYDVKMKEKGDIPEGYSVSREKKERFSLILESASTNQTSMYLCASSPGTLEGTEAFFGQGTRLTVV.

J is TRBJ1-2 and V is TRBV11-2, with D unclear. Trimming removed 4 bases from V and 8 bases from J, with 14 bases in between. Germline CDR1 reads SGHAT; CDR2 reads FQNNGV. CDR3 size: 13 residues. The chain's CDR3 is CASSSPTEGGYTF. The CDR3 coding sequence is TGTGCCAGCAGCTCCCCCACGGAGGGCGGCTACACCTTC.

The genes are TRBV7-9 and TRBJ2-5, with D perhaps matching TRBD1 (5 bases). V lost 3 bases and J 0 bases, leaving 14 bases between the germline ends. Germline assignment: CDR1 SEHNR and CDR2 FQNEAQ (reference sequence). This CDR3 region has 16 residues. The CDR3 here is CASSFKGSRYQETQYF. The CDR3 region has the DNA TGTGCCAGCAGCTTTAAGGGGTCTAGGTACCAAGAGACCCAGTACTTC. Drawing the rest from reference TRBV7-9 and TRBJ2-5, the complete variable domain is DTGVSQNPRHKITKRGQNVTFRCDPISEHNRLYWYRQTLGQGPEFLTYFQNEAQLEKSRLLSDRFSAERPKGSFSTLEIQRTEQGDSAMYLCASSFKGSRYQETQYFGPGTRLLVL.

This chain links TRBV5-1 with TRBJ2-3; tentative D call: TRBD2 (5 bases). The length of the CDR3 is 18 residues. CDR1 SGHRS and CDR2 YFSETQ come from the germline V gene. The germline V and J ends were trimmed by 0 bases and 6 bases, with 23 bases remaining between them. The CDR3 is CASSLATGGPAWTDTQYF. CDR3 bases: TGCGCCAGCAGCTTGGCAACGGGCGGGCCAGCTTGGACGGATACGCAGTATTTT.

This clone was seen a few times. The rearrangement links TRBV2 to TRBJ1-2; D call uncertain. The V end was cut by 8 bases, the J end by 7 bases, with 11 bases between. The CDR3 has 11 residues. Per germline, CDR1 SNHLY and CDR2 FYNNEI. CDR3 in amino acids: CASGPSPGYTF. CDR3 in DNA: TGTGCCAGCGGCCCCAGCCCTGGCTACACCTTC. Full variable domain (outside the CDR3, taken from reference TRBV2 and TRBJ1-2): EPEVTQTPSHQVTQMGQEVILRCVPISNHLYFYWYRQILGQKVEFLVSFYNNEISEKSEIFDDQFSVERPDGSNFTLKIRSTKLEDSAMYFCASGPSPGYTFGSGTRLTVV.

The chain employs TRBV6-4 and TRBJ2-2; 16 nucleotides align to TRBD2. This CDR3 comprises 18 residues. Germline CDR1 and CDR2: MRHNA and SNTAGT. The V segment lost 7 bases and the J segment 8 bases; nucleotides outside the gene matches: 13. CDR3: CASTVPGLAGGPSGELFF. The CDR3 nucleotides are TGTGCCAGCACCGTCCCGGGACTAGCGGGAGGGCCCTCAGGGGAGCTGTTTTTT.

The V and J genes are TRBV4-1 and TRBJ2-3; D is uncertain. Between the trimmed V and J ends, which lost 1 base and 2 bases, there was a span of 19 bases. CDR1 and CDR2 (germline): MGHRA, YSYEKL. There are 18 residues in the CDR3. The CDR3 sequence is CASSQGSMGSFFTDTQYF. The CDR3 nucleotides read TGCGCCAGCAGCCAAGGAAGCATGGGCAGTTTCTTCACAGATACGCAGTATTTT.

The genes are TRBV5-6 and TRBJ1-5; D gene ambiguous. The CDR3 totals 12 residues. CDR1 and CDR2 (germline): SGHDT, YYEEEE. With 1 base removed from V and 4 bases from J, the gap between germline ends came to 3 bases. CDR3: CASSLRNQPQHF. The DNA of the CDR3 is TGTGCCAGCAGCTTGAGGAATCAGCCCCAGCATTTT.

This sequence joins TRBV27 and TRBJ1-1, with TRBD1 as a possible D gene (6 bases). CDR3 length equals 19 residues. The V gene lost 0 bases and the J gene lost 5 bases, with 25 bases spanning the gap. Per the germline V gene, CDR1 is MNHEY and CDR2 is SMNVEV (reference sequence). The CDR3: CASSLSHSSSTGIVTEAFF. CDR3 sequence (DNA): TGTGCCAGCAGTTTATCCCACTCGAGTTCTACAGGGATAGTAACTGAAGCTTTCTTT.

This rearrangement joins TRBV10-3 to TRBJ2-1, with 10 bases that match TRBD2. The germline V gene has CDR1 ENHRY and CDR2 SYGVKD. This CDR3 is 14 amino acids long. With V trimmed by 11 bases and J by 7 bases, 11 bases remained unmatched. CDR3: CASTSLAGENEQFF. Here the CDR3 DNA reads TGTGCCTCCACCTCGCTAGCGGGAGAGAATGAGCAGTTCTTC.

This sequence joins TRBV9 and TRBJ2-3; no definite D call. Trimming shortened V by 0 bases and J by 2 bases, and 13 bases separated the two germline ends. From germline, CDR1 is SGDLS and CDR2 YYNGEE. This CDR3 contains 16 residues. CDR3 protein: CASSVGFTEDTDTQYF. DNA for the CDR3: TGTGCCAGCAGCGTAGGGTTCACGGAAGACACAGATACGCAGTATTTT.

This rearrangement joins TRBV7-2 to TRBJ2-7, with D perhaps TRBD1 or TRBD2 (5 bases each). Germline V gene sequence: CDR1 SGHTA, CDR2 FQGNSA. The CDR3 extends over 15 amino acids. V lost 5 bases and J 2 bases, leaving 16 bases between the germline ends. CDR3 amino acids: CASSPASGRTYEQYF. The CDR3 DNA reads TGTGCCAGCAGCCCCGCTTCGGGGCGGACCTACGAGCAGTACTTC.

The chain employs TRBV7-8 and TRBJ2-5; D gene uncertain. The CDR3 runs 15 residues. Germline V gene data show CDR1 as SGHVS and CDR2 as FQNEAQ. The ends were cut back, 0 bases at V and 2 bases at J, with 10 bases in the middle. In DNA, the CDR3 is TGTGCCAGCAGCTTAGCCCCAGTGGGTCAAGAGACCCAGTACTTC. This gives the protein CASSLAPVGQETQYF.

Only a few counts were recorded for this clone. The chain employs TRBV7-8 and TRBJ2-7; D is ambiguous. V lost 0 bases and J 3 bases, leaving 6 bases between the germline ends. Germline values: CDR1 SGHVS, CDR2 FQNEAQ. The CDR3 totals 13 residues. CDR3 nucleotide sequence: TGTGCCAGCAGCTTAGCACCCTACTACGAGCAGTACTTC. This encodes CASSLAPYYEQYF.

Remarks on this clone: This sample includes further DNA sequences coding for the same CDR3. V and J are TRBV30 and TRBJ1-1; D not resolved. Germline assignment: CDR1 GTSNPN and CDR2 SVGIG (reference sequence). This CDR3 comprises 12 residues. V lost 1 base and J lost 0, with 3 bases in between. CDR3: CAWSGLNTEAFF. The CDR3 region has the DNA TGTGCCTGGAGTGGGTTGAACACTGAAGCTTTCTTT.

V usage is TRBV7-9 and J usage is TRBJ1-2; 10 bases align to TRBD1. Trimming at V came to 1 base and at J to 8 bases, leaving 1 base not matched to a gene. This CDR3 has 13 amino acids. The V gene's germline CDR1 is SEHNR and CDR2 FQNEAQ (reference sequence). DNA for the CDR3: TGTGCCAGCAGCTTAGGGACAGGGGGAGGCTACACCTTC. Protein sequence: CASSLGTGGGYTF.